The clone carrying this T cell receptor beta chain occurred a few times. This sample was included in a study of glioma-infiltrating T cells. The V gene lost 4 bases and the J gene lost 9 bases, with 15 bases spanning the gap. The CDR3 is 13 residues long. Per germline, CDR1 SGHRS and CDR2 YFSETQ. Using RNA template, CDR3s of TCR alpha and beta were amplified with iRepertoire arm-PCR. Input was 100-400 ng of tissue mRNA or PBMC total RNA. TCRdb used MiXCR to reprocess the multiplex PCR reads, holding one entry per CDR3 protein. The table lists over 100,000 distinct CDR3 sequences, around 25% of them singletons, with roughly a third in the top ten.

V usage is TRBV5-1 and J usage is TRBJ2-3, with D tentatively TRBD1 or TRBD2 (7 bases each). Material for sequencing was glioma tissue, nonneoplastic brain tissue, or PBMCs (not recorded which). This clonotype was obtained from a human donor with low-grade glioma or glioblastoma, undergoing nonglioma brain surgery, or in good health (not recorded which). The CDR3 loop reads CASSQGGGQTQYF. The CDR3 DNA is TGCGCCAGCAGCCAGGGGGGGGGTCAAACGCAGTATTTT.